The 27 T cell receptor beta chains in this list originate from one sample, sequenced in a study of blood T cell repertoires in COVID-19. The data were produced by immunoSEQ multiplex PCR, yet TCRdb's version contains in-frame clones alone and is incomplete. The data hold around 450,000 clones, with roughly 87% observed a single time. The sequencing input was PBMCs or T cells enriched from blood (not recorded which). These receptors came from a woman in her late teens or twenties who had recovered from COVID-19.

This CDR3 reads CASSLGGRAYEQYF. The CDR3 nucleotides are TGTGCCAGCAGCTTAGGCGGCAGAGCCTACGAGCAGTACTTC. The gene calls are TRBV7-9 and TRBJ2-7; D unresolved. Germline-derived CDR1 and CDR2 are SEHNR and FQNEAQ (reference sequence). The CDR3 is 14 residues long. Trimming cost V 1 base and J 2 bases, with 9 bases left between them.

The V call is TRBV5-8, the J call TRBJ2-7; the D gene is possibly TRBD1 (6 bases). Trimming cost V 5 bases and J 4 bases, with 22 bases left between them. There are 16 residues in the CDR3. Per the germline V gene, CDR1 is SGHTS and CDR2 is YDEGEE. The CDR3: CASRNYRDPPSYEQYF. The CDR3 nucleotides read TGTGCCAGCAGGAATTACAGGGATCCCCCTTCATACGAGCAGTACTTC.

The chain is built from TRBV9 and TRBJ2-2; TRBD1 matches 7 bases. V was clipped by 6 bases and J by 3 bases; unmatched bases: 5. In germline, CDR1 is SGDLS, CDR2 YYNGEE. The CDR3 totals 14 residues. CDR3 protein: CASTTGADTGELFF. The CDR3 DNA reads as TGTGCCAGCACCACAGGGGCGGACACCGGGGAGCTGTTTTTT.

The genes are TRBV5-1 and TRBJ1-1; D not certain. Germline CDR1 reads SGHRS; CDR2 reads YFSETQ. CDR3 length equals 14 residues. Trimming pared 0 bases from V and 0 bases from J, leaving 6 bases between. CDR3 bases: TGCGCCAGCAGCTTGGCTCTTCTGAACACTGAAGCTTTCTTT. Its translation is CASSLALLNTEAFF.

V gene TRBV5-4 combines with J gene TRBJ1-1; TRBD1 matches at 7 bases. This CDR3 spans 14 amino acids. The germline V gene has CDR1 SGHNT and CDR2 YYREEE (reference sequence). Losses at the gene ends were 5 bases for V and 1 base for J; bases not matched to a gene: 5. The DNA for the CDR3 is TGTGCCAGCAGTGTAGGGGGCCGGAACACTGAAGCTTTCTTT. Amino acids: CASSVGGRNTEAFF.

The chain has TRBV7-9 and TRBJ2-2; D unclear. Germline lookup yields CDR1 SEHNR and CDR2 FQNEAQ (reference sequence). V was cut by 1 base and J by 4 bases, with 7 bases left in between. The CDR3 sequence is 14 residues long. In DNA, the CDR3 is TGTGCCAGCAGCTTAGATACAGCCACCGGGGAGCTGTTTTTT. Amino acid sequence: CASSLDTATGELFF. Filled out from reference TRBV7-9 and TRBJ2-2, the complete variable domain reads DTGVSQNPRHKITKRGQNVTFRCDPISEHNRLYWYRQTLGQGPEFLTYFQNEAQLEKSRLLSDRFSAERPKGSFSTLEIQRTEQGDSAMYLCASSLDTATGELFFGEGSRLTVL.

The chain uses TRBV18 and TRBJ1-3; no firm D call. V lost 6 bases, J lost 4 bases, and 16 bases lay in between. The CDR3 extends over 15 amino acids. Germline V CDR1 and CDR2: KGHSH, LQKENI. The DNA for the CDR3 is TGTGCCAGCTCGCCCGGCCCGGAGGGCGGAAACACCATATATTTT. Translating it yields CASSPGPEGGNTIYF.

The chain couples TRBV4-1 to TRBJ1-6; TRBD1 matches at 9 bases. V lost 3 bases and J lost 10; bases outside the gene matches: 4. Germline assignment: CDR1 MGHRA and CDR2 YSYEKL. The CDR3 sequence is 14 residues long. The CDR3 region is CASSHRTGDSPLHF. The CDR3 nucleotides read TGCGCCAGCAGCCACAGGACAGGGGACTCACCCCTCCACTTT.

The rearrangement joins TRBV2 to TRBJ1-2, with 11 bases fitting TRBD1. Trimming at V came to 7 bases and at J to 6 bases, leaving 4 bases not matched to a gene. The CDR3 covers 13 residues. Germline values: CDR1 SNHLY, CDR2 FYNNEI. Written as DNA, the CDR3 is TGTGCCAGCACCAAGGACAGGGGGCATGGCTACACCTTC. It is translated as CASTKDRGHGYTF.

CDR3 nucleotides: TGTGCCAGCAGCTTGGTGGCGGAAAAGACCCAGTACTTC. This codes for CASSLVAEKTQYF. This rearrangement joins TRBV5-4 to TRBJ2-5; D gene ambiguous. Germline CDR1 and CDR2: SGHNT and YYREEE (reference sequence). This CDR3 spans 13 amino acids. Trimming pared 0 bases from V and 6 bases from J, leaving 9 bases between.

This rearrangement joins TRBV24-1 to TRBJ2-3; 7 bases fit TRBD1. Germline V gene sequence: CDR1 KGHDR, CDR2 SFDVKD. The CDR3 runs 16 residues. The V and J ends lost 4 bases and 0 bases, in that order; junction bases with no gene match: 6. The CDR3, as DNA: TGTGCCACCAGTGAGCCGACAGGGAGTAGCACAGATACGCAGTATTTT. Residues: CATSEPTGSSTDTQYF.

The chain couples TRBV24-1 to TRBJ2-1, with TRBD2 matching over 7 bases. Germline-derived CDR1 and CDR2 are KGHDR and SFDVKD. The CDR3 is 16 amino acids. Unmatched junction bases numbered 7, after V lost 0 bases and J lost 6 bases. The CDR3 nucleotides are TGTGCCACCAGTGATTTGCCCCAGCGGGGACCCAATGAGCAGTTCTTC. Its translation is CATSDLPQRGPNEQFF.

CDR3 amino acids: CASSQDRLAGGYYEQYF. As DNA, the CDR3 is TGTGCCAGCAGCCAAGATCGGCTAGCGGGGGGCTACTACGAGCAGTACTTC. The chain uses TRBV14 and TRBJ2-7; 11 bases line up with TRBD2. Germline lookup yields CDR1 SGHDN and CDR2 FVKESK. This CDR3 is 17 amino acids long. Trimming took 0 bases from V and 3 from J; bases not matched to a gene: 7.

The chain carries TRBV5-1 and TRBJ1-2; D call uncertain. Germline assignment: CDR1 SGHRS and CDR2 YFSETQ. Trimming took 1 base from V and 8 from J, leaving 15 bases between them. The CDR3 is 14 residues long. The CDR3 bases are TGCGCCAGCAGCTTGTGGGCCGATCGCGAGGGCTACACCTTC. Translating gives CASSLWADREGYTF. The whole variable domain, remainder taken from reference TRBV5-1 and TRBJ1-2, is KAGVTQTPRYLIKTRGQQVTLSCSPISGHRSVSWYQQTPGQGLQFLFEYFSETQRNKGNFPGRFSGRQFSNSRSEMNVSTLELGDSALYLCASSLWADREGYTFGSGTRLTVV.

V is TRBV28 and J is TRBJ1-4; 7 bases agree with TRBD1. CDR1 and CDR2 from the germline V gene are MDHEN and SYDVKM. The junction had 9 bases not matched to a gene; V was cut back by 3 bases and J by 8 bases. The CDR3 has 15 residues. For the CDR3, the DNA is TGTGCCAGCAGTTTCATTCACAGGGGATGGGAAAAACTGTTTTTT. It encodes CASSFIHRGWEKLFF.

The chain uses TRBV5-1 and TRBJ2-2, with 8 bases identical to TRBD1. Germline V gene data show CDR1 as SGHRS and CDR2 as YFSETQ. The V segment lost 4 bases and the J segment 10 bases; nucleotides outside the gene matches: 12. This CDR3 contains 15 residues. The CDR3 reads CASSPGQGGGSELFF. The CDR3 DNA is TGCGCCAGCAGCCCCGGACAGGGCGGTGGTTCGGAGCTGTTTTTT. Drawing the rest from reference TRBV5-1 and TRBJ2-2, the complete variable domain is KAGVTQTPRYLIKTRGQQVTLSCSPISGHRSVSWYQQTPGQGLQFLFEYFSETQRNKGNFPGRFSGRQFSNSRSEMNVSTLELGDSALYLCASSPGQGGGSELFFGEGSRLTVL.

This sequence joins TRBV9 and TRBJ1-4; 10 nucleotides agree with TRBD1. Per germline, CDR1 SGDLS and CDR2 YYNGEE. CDR3 length: 13 residues. V shed 7 bases and J 5 bases; nucleotides not matched to a gene: 2. CDR3 residues: CASGQGGNEKLFF. The CDR3 DNA follows: TGTGCCAGCGGACAGGGGGGGAATGAAAAACTGTTTTTT.

The CDR3 loop is CAWMRGLGYTF. The CDR3 DNA reads TGTGCCTGGATGAGGGGGCTGGGCTACACCTTC. V and J are TRBV30 and TRBJ1-2; TRBD1 agrees at 7 bases. V lost 4 bases, J lost 8 bases, and 4 bases stayed unmatched. The CDR3 spans 11 residues. Germline CDR1 reads GTSNPN; CDR2 reads SVGIG (reference sequence). Using reference TRBV30 and TRBJ1-2 for the parts outside the CDR3, the full variable domain is SQTIHQWPATLVQPVGSPLSLECTVEGTSNPNLYWYRQAAGRGLQLLFYSVGIGQISSEVPQNLSASRPQDRQFILSSKKLLLSDSGFYLCAWMRGLGYTFGSGTRLTVV.

The V call is TRBV2, the J call TRBJ2-5; 10 bases line up with TRBD2. V gave up 6 bases and J gave up 5 bases; unmatched junction bases: 18. CDR3 length equals 18 residues. Germline CDR1 and CDR2: SNHLY and FYNNEI. In nucleotides, the CDR3 is TGTGCCAGCAGGTCCCTCGGGAGCGGGGGGGCCCGTAGGGAGACCCAGTACTTC. It specifies CASRSLGSGGARRETQYF.

The chain joins TRBV19 to TRBJ1-6, with a tentative D call TRBD1 (6 bases). The V end lost 4 bases, the J end lost 9 bases, and 10 bases lay between the germline ends. The CDR3 runs to 13 residues. CDR1 is LNHDA and CDR2 is SQIVND in the germline V gene (reference sequence). CDR3 sequence reads: CASSRQELSPLHF. For the CDR3, the DNA is TGTGCCAGTAGTAGACAGGAGCTTTCACCCCTCCACTTT.

The chain uses TRBV11-3 and TRBJ1-2, with TRBD1 matching 8 bases. V dropped 4 bases and J dropped 4; count of bases not matched to a gene: 11. In germline, CDR1 is SGHNT, CDR2 YENEEA. The CDR3 length is 16 residues. The CDR3 sequence is CASSSPLGQGTYGYTF. The CDR3 DNA reads TGTGCCAGCAGCTCACCCCTCGGACAGGGAACCTATGGCTACACCTTC.

The V and J genes are TRBV5-6 and TRBJ2-7, with a possible D match to TRBD1 (5 bases). The CDR3 loop spans 13 amino acids. CDR1 and CDR2 (germline): SGHDT, YYEEEE. The V end was cut by 0 bases, the J end by 5 bases, with 9 bases between. The CDR3 DNA is TGTGCCAGCAGCTTGGGGGCAGGGAACGAGCAGTACTTC. Amino acid sequence: CASSLGAGNEQYF. The entire variable domain, with the rest obtained from reference TRBV5-6 and TRBJ2-7, is as follows: DAGVTQSPTHLIKTRGQQVTLRCSPKSGHDTVSWYQQALGQGPQFIFQYYEEEERQRGNFPDRFSGHQFPNYSSELNVNALLLGDSALYLCASSLGAGNEQYFGPGTRLTVT.

V and J are TRBV28 and TRBJ1-6; TRBD1 aligns across 7 bases. V dropped 8 bases and J dropped 5; count of bases not matched to a gene: 9. The germline V gene encodes CDR1 MDHEN and CDR2 SYDVKM. This CDR3 spans 15 amino acids. CDR3 DNA: TGTGCCAGCCTAAACCGGGACAGTGATAATTCACCCCTCCACTTT. This encodes CASLNRDSDNSPLHF.

In DNA form, the CDR3 reads TGCAGCGTACCGCAGGGCCACGAGCAGTACTTC. Its protein is CSVPQGHEQYF. This chain joins TRBV29-1 and TRBJ2-7; TRBD1 might be the D (5 bases). V was pared by 6 bases and J by 5 bases, with 11 bases between. Per germline, CDR1 SQVTM and CDR2 ANQGSEA. The length of the CDR3 is 11 residues.

V usage is TRBV28 and J usage is TRBJ2-4; 10 bases are shared with TRBD1. Trimming took 3 bases from V and 7 from J; bases not matched to a gene: 9. CDR1 and CDR2 from the germline V gene are MDHEN and SYDVKM. This CDR3 comprises 16 residues. The CDR3 is CASSFPSDRGRNIQYF. The DNA of the CDR3 is TGTGCCAGCAGTTTCCCCTCCGACAGGGGGCGGAACATTCAGTACTTC.

V gene TRBV19 combines with J gene TRBJ1-5, with TRBD1 matching 8 bases. Unmatched junction bases numbered 3, after V lost 6 bases and J lost 5 bases. Germline assignment: CDR1 LNHDA and CDR2 SQIVND (reference sequence). This CDR3 is built from 13 residues. CDR3 bases: TGTGCCAGTAGCTTACAGGGGGATCAGCCCCAGCATTTT. It specifies CASSLQGDQPQHF.

This clone was recorded once. The V and J genes are TRBV10-2 and TRBJ2-7; 7 nucleotides align to TRBD2. V lost 2 bases, J lost 0 bases, and 4 bases stayed unmatched. CDR1 is WSHSY and CDR2 is SAAADI in the germline V gene. This CDR3 spans 15 amino acids. The CDR3 protein is CASSERVAGSYEQYF. The CDR3 DNA reads as TGCGCCAGCAGTGAGCGGGTAGCGGGCTCCTACGAGCAGTACTTC.